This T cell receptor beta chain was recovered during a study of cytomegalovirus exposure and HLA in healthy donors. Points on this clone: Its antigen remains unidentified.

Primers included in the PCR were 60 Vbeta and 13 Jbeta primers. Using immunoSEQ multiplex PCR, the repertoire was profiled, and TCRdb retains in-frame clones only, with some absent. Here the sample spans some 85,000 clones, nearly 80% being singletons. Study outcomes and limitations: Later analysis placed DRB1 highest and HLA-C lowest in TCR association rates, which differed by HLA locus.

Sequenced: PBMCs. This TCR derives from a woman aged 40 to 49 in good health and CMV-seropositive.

CDR3: CSVGTGDLTGELFF. CDR3 sequence (DNA): TGCAGCGTTGGGACAGGGGATTTGACCGGGGAGCTGTTTTTT. The V gene is TRBV29-1, the J gene TRBJ2-2; 9 nucleotides line up with TRBD1. V lost 4 bases, J lost 5 bases, and 5 bases stayed unmatched. The CDR3 runs to 14 residues. Germline CDR1 is SQVTM and CDR2 is ANQGSEA.